This TCR beta chain is drawn from a study of STAT5B mutations in CD4+ large granular lymphocyte leukemia. Looking at the study overall: Among healthy controls, a particular HLA allele went with more CDR3 'QG' motifs.

The germline CDR1 and CDR2 sequences are SEHNR and FQNEAQ (reference sequence). The CDR3 spans 14 residues. The V gene lost 1 base and the J gene lost 3 bases, with 10 bases spanning the gap. The survey-level immunoSEQ assay was used. Produced via immunoSEQ multiplex PCR; TCRdb's table is partial and in-frame only. The repertoire holds about 20,000 clones, 82% seen once, with 8.6% in the top ten. This clone came up a few times. The antigen is unknown. The study, taken as a whole, reports: Top patient clones used TRBV06 genes more often: 8/27 versus 2/35 in controls.

What was sequenced was CD4+ T cells from blood buffy coats. This clonotype was obtained from a human donor in good health. The chain couples TRBV7-9 to TRBJ2-7; D may be TRBD1 (6 bases). DNA for the CDR3: TGTGCCAGCAGCTTAGAACAGGGAAACTACGAGCAGTACTTC. This translates into CASSLEQGNYEQYF.